The sequence of this T cell receptor (beta chain) was determined in a study of control samples from healthy donors and cancer patients. The V and J ends lost 5 bases and 1 base, in that order; junction bases with no gene match: 3. CDR3 size: 15 residues. CDR1 is SGHTA and CDR2 is FQGTGA in the germline V gene. In this sample, this clone turned up once. The protocol was immunoSEQ multiplex PCR, while the TCRdb copy is restricted to in-frame clones and leaves out a portion. The table shows 350,000 to 450,000 clones, with 80% to 95% occurring only once. The receptor was derived from a man aged 40-49 years with head and neck cancer. V gene TRBV7-3 combines with J gene TRBJ2-5, with 11 bases lining up with TRBD2. The sequenced material came from PBMCs. In DNA form, the CDR3 reads TGTGCCAGCAGCCCAGGACTAGCGGGCCAAGAGACCCAGTACTTC. Its protein product is CASSPGLAGQETQYF.